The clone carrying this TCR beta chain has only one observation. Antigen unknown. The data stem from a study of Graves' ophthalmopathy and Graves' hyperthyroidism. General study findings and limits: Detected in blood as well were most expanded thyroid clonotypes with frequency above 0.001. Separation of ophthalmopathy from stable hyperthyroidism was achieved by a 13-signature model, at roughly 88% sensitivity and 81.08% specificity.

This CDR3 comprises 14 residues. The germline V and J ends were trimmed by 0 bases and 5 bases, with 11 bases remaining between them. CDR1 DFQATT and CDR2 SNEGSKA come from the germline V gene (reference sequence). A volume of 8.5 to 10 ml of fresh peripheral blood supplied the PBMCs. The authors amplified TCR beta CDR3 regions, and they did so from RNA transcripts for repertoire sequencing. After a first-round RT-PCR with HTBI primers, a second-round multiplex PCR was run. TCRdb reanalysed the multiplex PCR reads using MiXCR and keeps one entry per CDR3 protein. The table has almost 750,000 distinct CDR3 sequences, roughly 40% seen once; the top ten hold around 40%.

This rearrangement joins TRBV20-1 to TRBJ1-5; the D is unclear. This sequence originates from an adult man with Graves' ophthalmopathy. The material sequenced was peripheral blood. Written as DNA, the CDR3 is TGCAGTGCTAGAGAGTCTGGGGAGTATCAGCCCCAGCATTTT. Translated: CSARESGEYQPQHF.